Here is one T cell receptor beta chain with its context. This specimen comes from a study of T cell changes during pregnancy in multiple sclerosis. V was cut by 1 base and J by 2 bases, with 8 bases left in between. Germline loops: CDR1 SGHVS, CDR2 FQNEAQ. This CDR3 comprises 15 residues. TCRdb keeps only in-frame clones here, not all; method: immunoSEQ multiplex PCR. The sample lists some 39,000 clones, over 80% occurring once. The chain couples TRBV7-8 to TRBJ1-4, with D unresolved. The specimen comprised CD4+ T cells from peripheral blood mononuclear cells, sampled in the third trimester of pregnancy. This receptor was identified in a female donor in good health, enrolled as a control in a pregnancy study. For the CDR3, the DNA is TGTGCCAGCAGCTTAGATGGCCTTACTAATGAAAAACTGTTTTTT. This sequence encodes CASSLDGLTNEKLFF.